This record looks at one TCR beta chain sequence and its context. Its specific antigen is unknown. Base qualities are missing; no much larger clone stands one base away. From the cysteine through the phenylalanine, the CDR3 covers 15 amino acids. The kept DNA is CDR3 alone, 45 bases in frame from the first base. V loses 1 base of germline sequence and J loses 4 bases, and the interval between the two ends is 13 bases. CDR1 and CDR2 are drawn from the germline V gene: SGHTA, FQGNSA. Non-adjacent lung tissue was collected from the same resection as far from the malignant lesion as possible, at a distance of at least 3 cm. Library construction relied on the immunoSEQ multiplex PCR assay. DNA was isolated using Qiagen DNeasy or QIAamp micro DNA kits, and TCRB was sequenced using the Adaptive Biotechnology human TCRB sequencing kit. Sequencing of TCRB libraries was performed on an Illumina MiSeq. On the authors' methods: The kit provider's software was used to analyze TCRB sequence data, and Fisher's exact test was applied to assess tumor enrichment of clonotype templates. TCRdb's version of the immuneACCESS table is confined to in-frame rearrangements and falls short of the full clone set. An unresolved V gene accounts for under half of the shortfall where checked; the remainder is of unknown origin. V and J calls and clone size are given by that table; D and trimming were obtained from the DNA. The sample yields around 11,000 clones; more than 60% were counted once. In total, the top ten clones hold roughly 14% of the sample.

The data were taken from a study of CD4 T cells in lung cancer (dated by TCRdb to about 2019). For context, the study as a whole: In the study, blood T cells from NSCLC patients were screened for responses to candidate mutation-encoded neoepitopes, and neoantigen-specific CD4+ T-cell clones and TCRs were isolated. A few patients undergoing curative-intent resections for stage I-III non-small cell lung cancer provided the tumor and non-adjacent lung tissue. The resected patients had lung adenocarcinoma or squamous cell carcinoma, were aged 60 to 69 at blood donation, and mostly were former smokers. Treatments received by the patients before blood donation included platinum chemotherapy, and some patients received nivolumab or pembrolizumab. The frequency of neoantigen-specific clonotypes in tumor resections, non-adjacent lung and cultured T-cell products was tracked by TCRB deep sequencing. Broader findings and caveats from the paper: Some responses derived from blood might reflect in vitro priming of naive T cells or cross-reactivity instead of memory responses to the cancer.

The sequence is built from TRBV7-2 and TRBJ1-2, with the identity of the D gene unclear. Sequencing was performed on normal lung tissue taken away from the tumor. The clonotype originates from a man between 60 and 75 years old with non-small cell lung cancer. For the CDR3, the sequence is CASSLGTLAGYGYTF. The nucleotides are TGTGCCAGCAGCTTAGGAACGCTGGCGGGCTATGGCTACACCTTC.